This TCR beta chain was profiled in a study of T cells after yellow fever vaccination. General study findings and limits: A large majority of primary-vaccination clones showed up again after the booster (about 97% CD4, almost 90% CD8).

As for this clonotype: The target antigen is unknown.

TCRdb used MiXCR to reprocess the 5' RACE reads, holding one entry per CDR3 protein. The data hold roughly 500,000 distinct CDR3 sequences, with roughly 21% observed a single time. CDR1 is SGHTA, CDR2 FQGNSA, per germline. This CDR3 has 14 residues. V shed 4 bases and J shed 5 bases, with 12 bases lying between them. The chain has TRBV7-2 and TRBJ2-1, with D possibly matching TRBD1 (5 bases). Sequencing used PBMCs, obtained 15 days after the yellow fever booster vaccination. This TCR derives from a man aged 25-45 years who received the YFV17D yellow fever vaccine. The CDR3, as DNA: TGTGCCAGCAGCTCGCGACAGAGCAACAATGAGCAGTTCTTC. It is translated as CASSSRQSNNEQFF.